Below are 3 T cell receptor beta chains sequenced from a single sample in a study of blood T cell repertoires in COVID-19. The method was immunoSEQ multiplex PCR; TCRdb's version includes in-frame clones alone and lacks a portion of them. The sample carries under 80,000 clones, over 80% recorded once. Input material: peripheral blood. The receptor source for this set is a woman of 80 years or more with active COVID-19.

This chain links TRBV18 with TRBJ2-5; 7 bases line up with TRBD1. Germline values: CDR1 KGHSH, CDR2 LQKENI. This CDR3 is built from 14 residues. V lost 5 bases and J lost 3; bases outside the gene matches: 6. This CDR3 reads CASSGNRGEETQYF. DNA for the CDR3: TGTGCCAGCTCAGGTAACAGGGGAGAAGAGACCCAGTACTTC.

The chain links TRBV24-1 to TRBJ2-3; D possibly corresponds to TRBD1 (7 bases). CDR3 length: 16 residues. Trimming took off 4 bases at V and 4 bases at J, with 17 bases between the two ends. Germline values: CDR1 KGHDR, CDR2 SFDVKD. In DNA form, the CDR3 reads TGTGCCACCAGTGACCCCAAGGGCAGGGGGGCAGATACGCAGTATTTT. It is translated as CATSDPKGRGADTQYF.

The rearrangement links TRBV3-1 (or the pseudogene TRBV3-2) to TRBJ2-6, with 10 bases aligning to TRBD1. J was trimmed by 3 bases and V by 1 base; bases with no gene match: 9. Germline CDR1 reads LGHDT; CDR2 reads YNNKEL (reference sequence). The CDR3 is made up of 19 amino acids. The CDR3 here is CASSQVFGTGEYGANVLTF. CDR3 bases: TGTGCCAGCAGCCAAGTATTTGGGACAGGGGAGTATGGGGCCAACGTCCTGACTTTC.